The 6 T cell receptor beta chains given below trace back to one sample, sequenced in a study of T cell clonality in common variable immunodeficiency (dated by TCRdb to about 2015). Library generation was performed with the immunoSEQ multiplex PCR assay. TCRdb limited this immuneACCESS table to in-frame rearrangements with V and J called. A share of clones is missing; checked studies link under half to unresolved V genes, and the rest is unexplained. Here the sample lists roughly 40,000 clones, none seen once only. Together, the top ten hold over 1.2% of the sample. The sequencing sample was made of peripheral blood mononuclear cells. Source of these receptors: a person aged 18 to 70 in good health.

This clone was seen ten or more times. The read ends 3 residues shy of where the CDR3 ends; the end is completed using the germline J gene. The V and J genes are TRBV11-2 and TRBJ1-2, with D maybe TRBD1 (6 bases). Germline CDR1 and CDR2: SGHAT and FQNNGV. The CDR3 runs 13 residues. V was trimmed by 1 base and J by 4 bases, leaving 7 bases between them. The CDR3 loop is CASSLGGPYGYTF. The sequenced part of the CDR3 DNA is TGTGCCAGCAGCTTAGGGGGGCCCTATGGC.

This clone was seen at least ten times. The CDR3 is cut off 3 residues early in the read; its end comes from the germline J gene. The rearrangement uses TRBV18 and TRBJ2-1; 8 bases line up with TRBD2. The V gene end was trimmed by 4 bases and the J gene end by 3 bases; junction bases not matched to a gene: 8. The germline V gene encodes CDR1 KGHSH and CDR2 LQKENI. This CDR3 is built from 16 residues. CDR3 bases read: TGTGCCAGCTCACTCTCCGCGGGAGGAAGCTACAATGAG. Its protein product is CASSLSAGGSYNE. The whole CDR3 sequence reads CASSLSAGGSYNEQFF. Together with reference TRBV18 and TRBJ2-1, the CDR3 gives the full variable domain: NAGVMQNPRHLVRRRGQEARLRCSPMKGHSHVYWYRQLPEEGLKFMVYLQKENIIDESGMPKERFSAEFPKEGPSILRIQQVVRGDSAAYFCASSLSAGGSYNEQFFGPGTRLTVL.

This clone was seen more than once but under ten times. The read halts 3 residues ahead of the CDR3 end, with the missing end drawn from the germline J gene. This chain links TRBV5-3 with TRBJ2-7; 9 bases line up with TRBD2. TRBV5-3 carries the ORF label, with uncertain function. V lost 0 bases, J lost 4 bases, and 2 bases stayed unmatched. The CDR3 has 14 amino acids. CDR3 protein: CARSLALAGYEQYF. Incomplete CDR3 DNA: TGTGCCAGAAGCTTGGCCCTAGCGGGGTACGAG.

This clone was counted many times. From the germline J gene comes the end of the CDR3, since the read stops 3 residues before it. The chain uses TRBV29-1 and TRBJ1-2; D is ambiguous. The CDR3 consists of 11 residues. Per the germline V gene, CDR1 is SQVTM and CDR2 is ANQGSEA. V shed 4 bases and J shed 4 bases, with 7 bases lying between them. Incomplete CDR3 DNA: TGCAGCGTTGTAGGGCCCTATGGC. Translating it yields CSVVGPYG. The whole CDR3 sequence is CSVVGPYGYTF.

This clone occurred many times. The CDR3 reads CASSPIDSHSNQPQHF. CDR3 bases read: TGTGCCAGTAGTCCAATAGACAGCCATAGCAATCAGCCC. This chain connects TRBV19 to TRBJ1-5; D may be TRBD1 (5 bases). The read finishes 3 residues shy of the CDR3 end, and the germline J gene is used to complete it. Trimming removed 5 bases from V and 0 bases from J, with 14 bases in between. The CDR3 loop spans 16 amino acids. Germline CDR1 LNHDA, CDR2 SQIVND (reference sequence).

This clone was counted at least ten times. Read sequence stops 3 residues before the CDR3 end, and the germline J gene provides the missing end. The chain joins TRBV13 to TRBJ2-5, with D perhaps matching TRBD2 (5 bases). V was shortened by 1 base and J by 5 bases, with 14 bases between the two germline ends. The CDR3 totals 15 residues. Germline V gene data show CDR1 as PRHDT and CDR2 as FYEKMQ (reference sequence). The sequenced CDR3 bases are TGTGCCAGCAGCTTAGACCTAGCAGCGAGGGAGACC. The encoded protein is CASSLDLAARET. The CDR3, in full, reads CASSLDLAARETQYF.